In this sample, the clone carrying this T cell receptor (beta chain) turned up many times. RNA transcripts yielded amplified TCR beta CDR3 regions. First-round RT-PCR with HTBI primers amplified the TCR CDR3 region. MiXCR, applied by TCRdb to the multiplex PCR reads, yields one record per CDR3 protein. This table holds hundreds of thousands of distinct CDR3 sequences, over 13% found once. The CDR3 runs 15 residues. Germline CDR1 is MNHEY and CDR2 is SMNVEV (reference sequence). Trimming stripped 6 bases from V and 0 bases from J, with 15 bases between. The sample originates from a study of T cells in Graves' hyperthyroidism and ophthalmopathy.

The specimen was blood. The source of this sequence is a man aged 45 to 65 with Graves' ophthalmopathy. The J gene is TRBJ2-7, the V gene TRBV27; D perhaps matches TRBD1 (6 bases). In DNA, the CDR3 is TGTGCCAGCAGGATCCAGGGGAGAGGCTCCTACGAGCAGTACTTC. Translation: CASRIQGRGSYEQYF.